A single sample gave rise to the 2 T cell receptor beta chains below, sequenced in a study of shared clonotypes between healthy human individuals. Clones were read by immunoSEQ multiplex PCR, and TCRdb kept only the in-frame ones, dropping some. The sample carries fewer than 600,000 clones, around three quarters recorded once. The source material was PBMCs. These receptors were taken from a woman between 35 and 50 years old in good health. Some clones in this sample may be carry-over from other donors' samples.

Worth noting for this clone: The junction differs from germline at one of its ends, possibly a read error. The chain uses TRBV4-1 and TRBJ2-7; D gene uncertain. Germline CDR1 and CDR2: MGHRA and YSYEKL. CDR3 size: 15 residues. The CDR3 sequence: CASSQGQRADYEQYF. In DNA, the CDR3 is TGTGCCAGCAGCCAAGGGCAAAGGGCAGACTACGAGCAGTACTTC.

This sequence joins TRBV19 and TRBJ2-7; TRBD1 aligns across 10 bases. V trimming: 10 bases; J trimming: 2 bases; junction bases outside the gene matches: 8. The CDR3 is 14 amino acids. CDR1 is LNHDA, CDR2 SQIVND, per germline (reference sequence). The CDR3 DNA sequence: TGTGCCACCCAACCGGGACAGGGGCCCTACGAGCAGTACTTC. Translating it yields CATQPGQGPYEQYF.